This T cell receptor (beta chain) was captured in a study of blood T cell repertoires in COVID-19. As for the study in general: Researchers got acute and convalescent COVID-19 samples from the United States, Italy and Spain.

Profiled with immunoSEQ multiplex PCR; TCRdb holds only in-frame clones, not every one. In the table there are about 440,000 clones, approximately 88% of which are singletons. Patients of the Seattle cohort, enrolled during active infection, were followed longitudinally. The receptor's source is a woman in her fifties or sixties with COVID-19, enrolled during active disease. The sample was peripheral blood.

The CDR3 sequence is CASSLTGSGSNQPQHF. CDR3 sequence (DNA): TGTGCCAGCAGTTTAACAGGGTCGGGGAGCAATCAGCCCCAGCATTTT. This rearrangement joins TRBV27 to TRBJ1-5, with D maybe TRBD1 (6 bases). CDR3 length: 16 amino acids. Germline V gene sequence: CDR1 MNHEY, CDR2 SMNVEV (reference sequence). V was clipped by 2 bases and J by 1 base, with 12 bases between them.